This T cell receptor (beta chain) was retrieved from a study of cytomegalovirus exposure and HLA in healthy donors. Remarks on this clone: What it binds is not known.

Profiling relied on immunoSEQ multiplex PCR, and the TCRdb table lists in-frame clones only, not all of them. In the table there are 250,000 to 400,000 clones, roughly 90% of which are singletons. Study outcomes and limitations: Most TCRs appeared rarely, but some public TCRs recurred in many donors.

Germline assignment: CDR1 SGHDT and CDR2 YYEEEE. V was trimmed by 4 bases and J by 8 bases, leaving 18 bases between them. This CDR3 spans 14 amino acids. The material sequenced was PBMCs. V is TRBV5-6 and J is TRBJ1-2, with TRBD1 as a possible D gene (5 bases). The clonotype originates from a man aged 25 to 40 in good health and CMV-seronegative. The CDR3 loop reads CASSRGTASQGYTF. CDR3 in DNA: TGTGCCAGCAGCCGCGGGACGGCCTCTCAGGGCTACACCTTC.